The 25 T cell receptor beta chains below all came from one sample that was sequenced in a study of CD8+CD57+ T cells in acquired aplastic anemia. The use of genomic DNA as template underpinned the TCR beta VDJ and CDR3 profiling. TCRdb re-analysed the reads in MiXCR, keeping a single row per CDR3 protein. The sample yields approximately 170,000 distinct CDR3 sequences, around 47% seen once. Patients chosen for sequencing had shown CD8+CD57+ cell expansion by flow cytometry. Sequencing used sorted CD4+, CD8+, or CD8+CD57+ T cells (not recorded which) from PBMCs. The receptors originated from a human donor with aplastic anemia.

This clonotype was seen ten or more times. V usage is TRBV6-6 and J usage is TRBJ2-7; possibly TRBD1 or TRBD2 for D (5 bases each). Germline V gene data show CDR1 as MNHNY and CDR2 as SVGAGI (reference sequence). This CDR3 region has 15 residues. Trimming left V 7 bases short and J 0 bases short, with 16 bases between. The CDR3 region has the DNA TGTGCCAGCACCGCACCGGGGCCGAGCTCCTACGAGCAGTACTTC. Residues: CASTAPGPSSYEQYF.

This clonotype was counted a single time. This chain connects TRBV25-1 to TRBJ2-7; 10 positions match TRBD1. The junction had 6 bases not matched to a gene; V was cut back by 6 bases and J by 4 bases. This CDR3 spans 14 amino acids. The germline CDR1 and CDR2 sequences are MGHDK and SYGVNS. The CDR3 sequence is CASRPGQGEYEQYF. In nucleotides, the CDR3 is TGTGCCAGCAGACCAGGACAGGGGGAATACGAGCAGTACTTC.

In its sample, this clonotype was seen once. This sequence may be a read error, since a much larger clone differs from it by one base. The rearrangement joins TRBV5-6 to TRBJ1-5, with 7 positions matching TRBD1. Germline V CDR1 and CDR2: SGHDT, YYEEEE. This CDR3 is built from 16 residues. Trimming took 1 base from V and 0 from J; bases not matched to a gene: 4. CDR3 loop: CASSLQGGSSNQPQHF. CDR3 in DNA: TGTGCCAGCAGCTTGCAGGGGGGGAGTAGCAATCAGCCCCAGCATTTT.

This rearrangement joins TRBV6-5 to TRBJ1-1, with D possibly TRBD1 on 5 matching bases. Germline V lookup: CDR1 MNHEY, CDR2 SVGAGI. The V end was cut by 7 bases, the J end by 0 bases, with 18 bases between. The CDR3 is 16 residues long. DNA for the CDR3: TGTGCCAGCATTCCTAACCTCGGGGGAATGAACACTGAAGCTTTCTTT. Translating it yields CASIPNLGGMNTEAFF.

This clonotype was counted only a few times. The rearrangement uses TRBV7-2 and TRBJ2-7; D is ambiguous. V lost 2 bases to trimming and J lost 5 bases, with 7 bases between them. The CDR3 loop spans 12 amino acids. Looked up from germline, CDR1 is SGHTA and CDR2 is FQGNSA. The CDR3 DNA sequence: TGTGCCAGCAGCTTAAGCAAGCACGAGCAGTACTTC. Translating gives CASSLSKHEQYF.

This clonotype came up many times. V and J are TRBV29-1 and TRBJ1-2; unclear D gene. This CDR3 contains 13 residues. CDR1 SQVTM and CDR2 ANQGSEA come from the germline V gene. V was trimmed by 3 bases and J by 7 bases, leaving 15 bases between them. CDR3 sequence reads: CSVEEGPLGGYTF. The CDR3 DNA reads TGCAGCGTTGAGGAGGGTCCGCTCGGTGGCTACACCTTC.

The chain combines TRBV29-1 with TRBJ1-5, with D maybe TRBD1 (6 bases). Per germline, CDR1 SQVTM and CDR2 ANQGSEA. This CDR3 region has 12 residues. V shed 4 bases and J shed 4 bases, with 8 bases lying between them. The CDR3 here is CSVAGVNQPQHF. In nucleotides, the CDR3 is TGCAGCGTTGCAGGGGTTAATCAGCCCCAGCATTTT. Combining the CDR3 with reference TRBV29-1 and TRBJ1-5 gives the whole variable domain SAVISQKPSRDICQRGTSLTIQCQVDSQVTMMFWYRQQPGQSLTLIATANQGSEATYESGFVIDKFPISRPNLTFSTLTVSNMSPEDSSIYLCSVAGVNQPQHFGDGTRLSIL.

This clonotype came up many times. This chain connects TRBV5-1 to TRBJ2-1; maybe TRBD1 (5 bases). There are 12 residues in the CDR3. Germline CDR1 is SGHRS and CDR2 is YFSETQ. V dropped 0 bases and J dropped 8 bases, with 6 bases sitting between them. The CDR3 DNA reads as TGCGCCAGCAGCTTGGAAGGGGATGAGCAGTTCTTC. Its translation is CASSLEGDEQFF.

As concerns this clonotype: A much bigger clone sits one base away, suggesting this may be a read error. The V call is TRBV7-3, the J call TRBJ2-1, with 10 bases fitting TRBD2. Looked up from germline, CDR1 is SGHTA and CDR2 is FQGTGA. This CDR3 is 16 amino acids long. The CDR3 coding sequence is TGTGCCTGCAGCCCGAGCGGGGGGGCTTCCTACAATGAGCAGTTCTTC. This translates into CACSPSGGASYNEQFF.

The chain is built from TRBV24-1 and TRBJ1-3; 7 bases are a match to TRBD1. The germline CDR1 and CDR2 sequences are KGHDR and SFDVKD. The CDR3 contains 15 residues. V trimming: 3 bases; J trimming: 4 bases; junction bases outside the gene matches: 5. The CDR3 DNA reads as TGTGCCACCAGTGATGCCACAGGGGCGGGAAACACCATATATTTT. Translated, it gives CATSDATGAGNTIYF.

The gene calls are TRBV29-1 and TRBJ1-2; perhaps TRBD1 as D (6 bases). Germline CDR1 and CDR2: SQVTM and ANQGSEA. This CDR3 is built from 14 residues. V was cut by 3 bases and J by 3 bases, with 14 bases left in between. CDR3 in DNA: TGCAGCGTTGAGGGATCAGGGGACGACTATGGCTACACCTTC. Encoded protein: CSVEGSGDDYGYTF.

As to this clonotype: This may be a read error: a much more frequent sequence differs by one nucleotide. This chain joins TRBV3-1 and TRBJ2-7; 7 nucleotides agree with TRBD2. The CDR3 extends over 14 amino acids. CDR1 is LGHDT, CDR2 YNNKEL, per germline (reference sequence). The CDR3 bases are TGTGCCAGCAGCCCAGGACTAGAGTCCTGCGAGCAGTACGTC. Protein product: CASSPGLESCEQYV.

As to this clonotype: This sequence may be a read error, since a much larger clone differs from it by one base. The V call is TRBV10-3, the J call TRBJ2-1; unclear D gene. V shed 5 bases and J shed 5 bases, with 25 bases lying between them. CDR1 is ENHRY, CDR2 SYGVKD, per germline. This CDR3 contains 18 residues. CDR3 sequence reads: CAISYSMATRNSDNEQFF. The DNA of the CDR3 is TGTGCCATCAGTTACTCGATGGCTACCCGAAACTCTGACAATGAGCAGTTCTTC.

This clonotype was observed many times. The chain uses TRBV10-3 and TRBJ1-2, with D uncertain. Germline-derived CDR1 and CDR2 are ENHRY and SYGVKD. This CDR3 is 13 amino acids long. V was trimmed by 2 bases and J by 1 base, leaving 5 bases between them. CDR3 nucleotide sequence: TGTGCCATCAGTGAGACAGTTAACTATGGCTACACCTTC. This encodes CAISETVNYGYTF.

The chain joins TRBV20-1 to TRBJ2-1; no clear D gene. The CDR3 loop spans 12 amino acids. CDR1 and CDR2 (germline): DFQATT, SNEGSKA (reference sequence). CDR3 bases: TGCGCTCCGGAGCACGTTGGCGATGAGCAGTTCTTC. Its protein product is CAPEHVGDEQFF.

This clonotype occurred many times. The rearrangement joins TRBV20-1 to TRBJ1-1, with 7 bases fitting TRBD1. CDR3 length: 13 residues. The germline gives CDR1 DFQATT, CDR2 SNEGSKA (reference sequence). V trimming: 6 bases; J trimming: 1 base; junction bases outside the gene matches: 5. The CDR3 region is CSAKGQANTEAFF. The CDR3 DNA reads as TGCAGTGCCAAAGGACAGGCGAACACTGAAGCTTTCTTT.

This clonotype was observed a single time. The rearrangement links TRBV29-1 to TRBJ2-3; 9 nucleotides align to TRBD1. Germline assignment: CDR1 SQVTM and CDR2 ANQGSEA. J was trimmed by 3 bases and V by 5 bases; bases with no gene match: 9. The CDR3 extends over 15 amino acids. Here the CDR3 reads CSVTGGTGRTDTQYF. The CDR3 nucleotides are TGCAGCGTTACCGGCGGGACAGGGCGGACAGATACGCAGTATTTT.

This chain connects TRBV7-3 to TRBJ2-1, with 9 bases that match TRBD2. There are 15 residues in the CDR3. Germline values: CDR1 SGHTA, CDR2 FQGTGA. V shed 3 bases, J shed 2 bases, and the junction held 2 bases outside the gene matches. The CDR3 nucleotides read TGTGCCAGCAGCTTTCTAGCGGGGACCTACAATGAGCAGTTCTTC. Translation: CASSFLAGTYNEQFF.

This chain uses TRBV15 with TRBJ1-1, with D tentatively TRBD1 (6 bases). V lost 1 base to trimming and J lost 1 base, with 7 bases between them. The CDR3 is 14 amino acids. Germline-derived CDR1 and CDR2 are LNHNV and YYDKDF (reference sequence). CDR3 DNA sequence: TGTGCCACCAGCAGAGGGACAGCGAACACTGAAGCTTTCTTT. This translates into CATSRGTANTEAFF.

The V and J genes are TRBV7-2 and TRBJ1-2; unclear D gene. Trimming took off 2 bases at V and 5 bases at J, with 9 bases between the two ends. The germline V gene encodes CDR1 SGHTA and CDR2 FQGNSA. This CDR3 spans 13 amino acids. CDR3 bases: TGTGCCAGCAGCTTAACGGACTTTTATGGCTACACCTTC. It translates to CASSLTDFYGYTF.

The CDR3 DNA reads as TGTGCCAGCAGCGAAGCCCTAGCGGGGGGGCACGAGACCCAGTACTTC. Translated, it gives CASSEALAGGHETQYF. V is TRBV9 and J is TRBJ2-5; TRBD2 agrees at 12 bases. Germline CDR1 SGDLS, CDR2 YYNGEE. Germline trimming cut 3 bases from V and 5 bases from J; bases unmatched to any gene: 8. There are 16 residues in the CDR3. Looking up the rest from reference TRBV9 and TRBJ2-5 gives the full variable domain: DSGVTQTPKHLITATGQRVTLRCSPRSGDLSVYWYQQSLDQGLQFLIQYYNGEERAKGNILERFSAQQFPDLHSELNLSSLELGDSALYFCASSEALAGGHETQYFGPGTRLLVL.

The chain has TRBV10-3 and TRBJ1-5; TRBD1 aligns across 7 bases. The CDR3 is 15 residues long. Germline V lookup: CDR1 ENHRY, CDR2 SYGVKD. Trimming cost V 6 bases and J 0 bases; bases outside gene matches: 5. CDR3 sequence: CAIRGDRNSNQPQHF. The CDR3 DNA sequence: TGTGCCATCAGGGGGGACAGAAATAGCAATCAGCCCCAGCATTTT.

This clonotype was seen ten or more times. The chain joins TRBV20-1 to TRBJ1-1; D not certain. CDR3 size: 12 residues. Germline V CDR1 and CDR2: DFQATT, SNEGSKA (reference sequence). Trimming removed 6 bases at V and 2 bases at J, with 10 bases between. The CDR3 region is CSAYFGNTEAFF. In DNA, the CDR3 is TGCAGTGCATACTTCGGAAACACTGAAGCTTTCTTT.

There are many counts of this clonotype. The chain couples TRBV14 to TRBJ1-5; no reliable D call. CDR3 length: 15 residues. Trimming left V 1 base short and J 0 bases short, with 7 bases between. The germline V gene encodes CDR1 SGHDN and CDR2 FVKESK. Written as DNA, the CDR3 is TGTGCCAGCAGCCAAGGTCGTAATAGCAATCAGCCCCAGCATTTT. It yields the protein CASSQGRNSNQPQHF. Combining the CDR3 with reference TRBV14 and TRBJ1-5 gives the whole variable domain EAGVTQFPSHSVIEKGQTVTLRCDPISGHDNLYWYRRVMGKEIKFLLHFVKESKQDESGMPNNRFLAERTGGTYSTLKVQPAELEDSGVYFCASSQGRNSNQPQHFGDGTRLSIL.

This clonotype showed up many times. The rearrangement links TRBV6-5 to TRBJ2-7, with D perhaps TRBD1 (5 bases). This CDR3 is built from 14 residues. Germline CDR1 and CDR2: MNHEY and SVGAGI. The V end was cut by 3 bases, the J end by 2 bases, with 11 bases between. The CDR3 here is CASSYGAGTYEQYV. DNA for the CDR3: TGTGCCAGCAGTTATGGCGCAGGGACCTACGAGCAGTACGTC.